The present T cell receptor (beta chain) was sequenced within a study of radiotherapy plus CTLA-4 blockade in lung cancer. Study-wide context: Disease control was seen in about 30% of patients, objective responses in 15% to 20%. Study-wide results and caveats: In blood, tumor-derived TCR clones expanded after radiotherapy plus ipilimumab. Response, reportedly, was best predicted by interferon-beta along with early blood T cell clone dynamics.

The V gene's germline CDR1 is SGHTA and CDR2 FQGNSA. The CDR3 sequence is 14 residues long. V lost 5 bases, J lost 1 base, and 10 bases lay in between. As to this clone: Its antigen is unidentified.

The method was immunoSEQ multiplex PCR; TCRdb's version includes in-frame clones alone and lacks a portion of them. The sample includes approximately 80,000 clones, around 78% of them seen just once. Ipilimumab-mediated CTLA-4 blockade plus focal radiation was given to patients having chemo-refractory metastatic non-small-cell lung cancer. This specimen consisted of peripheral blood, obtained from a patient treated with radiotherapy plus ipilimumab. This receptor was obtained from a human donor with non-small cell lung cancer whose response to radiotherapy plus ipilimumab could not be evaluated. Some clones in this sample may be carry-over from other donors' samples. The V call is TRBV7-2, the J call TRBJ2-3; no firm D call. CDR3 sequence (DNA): TGTGCCAGCAGCCCGCAAAGAGGCACAGATACGCAGTATTTT. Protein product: CASSPQRGTDTQYF.